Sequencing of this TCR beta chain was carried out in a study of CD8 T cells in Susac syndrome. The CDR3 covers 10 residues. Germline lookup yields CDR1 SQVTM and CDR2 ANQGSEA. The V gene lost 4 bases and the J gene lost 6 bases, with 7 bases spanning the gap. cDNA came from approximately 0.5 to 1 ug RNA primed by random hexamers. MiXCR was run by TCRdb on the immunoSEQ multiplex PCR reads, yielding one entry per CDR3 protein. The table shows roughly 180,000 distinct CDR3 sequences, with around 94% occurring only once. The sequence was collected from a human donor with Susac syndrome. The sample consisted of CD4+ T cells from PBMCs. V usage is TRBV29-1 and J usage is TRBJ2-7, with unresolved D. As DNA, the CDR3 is TGCAGCGTTGCCTTGCCCGAGCAGTACTTC. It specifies CSVALPEQYF.